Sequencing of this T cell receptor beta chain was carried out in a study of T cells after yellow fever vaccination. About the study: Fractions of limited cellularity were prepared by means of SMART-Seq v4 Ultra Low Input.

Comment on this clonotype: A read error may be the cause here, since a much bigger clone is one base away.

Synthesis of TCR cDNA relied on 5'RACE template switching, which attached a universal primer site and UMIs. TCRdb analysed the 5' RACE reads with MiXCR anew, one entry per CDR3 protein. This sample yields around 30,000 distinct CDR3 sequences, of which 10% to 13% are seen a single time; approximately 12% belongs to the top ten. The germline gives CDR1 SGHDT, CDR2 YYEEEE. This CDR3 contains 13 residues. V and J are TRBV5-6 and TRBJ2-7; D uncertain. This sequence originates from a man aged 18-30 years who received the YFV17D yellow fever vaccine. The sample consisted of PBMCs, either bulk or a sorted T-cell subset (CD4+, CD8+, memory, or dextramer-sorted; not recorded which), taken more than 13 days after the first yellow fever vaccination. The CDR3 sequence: CASSLDVTYEKYF. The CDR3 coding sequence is TGTGCCAGCAGCTTGGACGTAACCTACGAGAAGTACTTC.